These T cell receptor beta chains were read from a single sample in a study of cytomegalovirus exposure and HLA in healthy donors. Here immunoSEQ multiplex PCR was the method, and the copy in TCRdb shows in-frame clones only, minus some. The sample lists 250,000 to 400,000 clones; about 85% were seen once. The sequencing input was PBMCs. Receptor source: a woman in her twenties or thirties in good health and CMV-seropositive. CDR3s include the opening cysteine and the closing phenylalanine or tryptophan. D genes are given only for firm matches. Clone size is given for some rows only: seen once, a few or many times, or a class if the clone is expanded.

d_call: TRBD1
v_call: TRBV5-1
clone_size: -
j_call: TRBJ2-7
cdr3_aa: CASSFRKRGLSYEQYF
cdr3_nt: TGCGCCAGCAGCTTCCGGAAAAGGGGGCTCTCCTACGAGCAGTACTTC

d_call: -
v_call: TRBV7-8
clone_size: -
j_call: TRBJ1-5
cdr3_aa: CASRPGTLYSNQPQHF
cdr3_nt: TGTGCCAGCAGACCCGGGACGCTCTATAGCAATCAGCCCCAGCATTTT

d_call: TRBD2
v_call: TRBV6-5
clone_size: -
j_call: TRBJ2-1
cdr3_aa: CASSPSGRFYNEQFF
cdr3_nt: TGTGCCAGCAGCCCTAGCGGGAGATTCTACAATGAGCAGTTCTTC

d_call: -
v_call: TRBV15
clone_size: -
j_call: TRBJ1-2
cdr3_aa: CATSRDAGDPYGGYTF
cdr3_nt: TGTGCCACCAGCAGAGATGCGGGGGATCCTTACGGTGGCTACACCTTC

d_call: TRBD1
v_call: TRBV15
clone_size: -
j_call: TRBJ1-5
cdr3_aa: CATSTGDRVGNQPQHF
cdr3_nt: TGTGCCACCAGCACTGGGGACAGGGTCGGCAATCAGCCCCAGCATTTT

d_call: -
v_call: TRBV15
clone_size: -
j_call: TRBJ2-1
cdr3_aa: CATSQVRGRQQFF
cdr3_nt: TGTGCCACCAGTCAAGTACGGGGACGCCAGCAGTTCTTC

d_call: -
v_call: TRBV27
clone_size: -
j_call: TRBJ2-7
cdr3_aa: CASSLSLVGSYEQYF
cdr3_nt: TGTGCCAGCAGTTTATCCCTTGTAGGATCCTACGAGCAGTACTTC

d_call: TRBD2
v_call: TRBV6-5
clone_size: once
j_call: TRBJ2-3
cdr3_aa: CASMGLAGVYTQYF
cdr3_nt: TGTGCCAGCATGGGACTAGCGGGAGTATATACGCAGTATTTT

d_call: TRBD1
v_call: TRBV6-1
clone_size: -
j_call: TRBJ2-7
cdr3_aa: CASSVGQGFSYEQYF
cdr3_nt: TGTGCCAGCAGCGTCGGACAGGGTTTCTCCTACGAGCAGTACTTC

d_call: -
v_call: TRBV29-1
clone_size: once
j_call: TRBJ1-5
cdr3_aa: CSVVYQGAPHYSNQPQHF
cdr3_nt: TGCAGCGTTGTTTACCAGGGCGCCCCCCATTATAGCAATCAGCCCCAGCATTTT

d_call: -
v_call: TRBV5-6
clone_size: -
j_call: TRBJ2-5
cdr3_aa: CASTRGTEETQYF
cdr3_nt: TGTGCCAGCACCCGGGGGACTGAAGAGACCCAGTACTTC

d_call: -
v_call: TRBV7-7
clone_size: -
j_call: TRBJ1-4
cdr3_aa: CASSLALNEKLFF
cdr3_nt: TGTGCCAGCAGCTTAGCCCTTAATGAAAAACTGTTTTTT

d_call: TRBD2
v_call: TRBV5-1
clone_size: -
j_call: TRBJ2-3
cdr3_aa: CASSLAGGSTDTQYF
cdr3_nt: TGCGCCAGCAGCTTGGCGGGGGGGAGCACAGATACGCAGTATTTT

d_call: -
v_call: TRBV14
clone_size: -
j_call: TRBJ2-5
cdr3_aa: CASSQERLQETQYF
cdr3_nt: TGTGCCAGCAGCCAAGAGAGGCTCCAAGAGACCCAGTACTTC

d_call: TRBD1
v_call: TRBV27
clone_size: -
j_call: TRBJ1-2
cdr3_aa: CASSPIQGANYGYTF
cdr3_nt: TGTGCCAGCAGTCCGATACAGGGGGCCAACTATGGCTACACCTTC

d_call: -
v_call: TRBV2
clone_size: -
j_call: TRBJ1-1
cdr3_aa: CASSDTRFTEAFF
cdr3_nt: TGTGCCAGCAGTGATACTCGGTTCACTGAAGCTTTCTTT

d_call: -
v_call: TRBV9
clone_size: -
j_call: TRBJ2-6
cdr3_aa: CASSVDTTSSGANVLTF
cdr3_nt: TGTGCCAGCAGCGTAGATACTACTAGTTCTGGGGCCAACGTCCTGACTTTC

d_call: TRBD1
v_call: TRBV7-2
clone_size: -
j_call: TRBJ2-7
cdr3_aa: CASSSDRRSSYEQYF
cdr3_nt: TGTGCCAGCAGCTCGGACAGGCGAAGCTCCTACGAGCAGTACTTC

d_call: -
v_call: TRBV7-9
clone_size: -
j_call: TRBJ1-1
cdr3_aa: CASSLYGDLTEAFF
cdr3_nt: TGTGCCAGCAGCTTATATGGGGATCTCACTGAAGCTTTCTTT

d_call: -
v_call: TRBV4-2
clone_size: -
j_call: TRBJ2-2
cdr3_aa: CASSQPDTGELFF
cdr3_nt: TGTGCCAGCAGCCAGCCAGACACCGGGGAGCTGTTTTTT

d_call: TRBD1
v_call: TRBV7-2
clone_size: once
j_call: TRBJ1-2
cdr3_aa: CASRREGQGYSGYTF
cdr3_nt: TGTGCCAGCCGCAGGGAGGGACAGGGGTATTCTGGCTACACCTTC

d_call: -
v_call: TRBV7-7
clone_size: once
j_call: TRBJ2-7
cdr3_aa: CASSPGDHYEQYF
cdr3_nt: TGTGCCAGCAGCCCGGGGGACCACTACGAGCAGTACTTC

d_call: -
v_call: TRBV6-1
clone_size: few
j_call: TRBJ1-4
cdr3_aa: CASSETGREKLFF
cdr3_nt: TGTGCCAGCAGTGAAACAGGGAGAGAAAAACTGTTTTTT

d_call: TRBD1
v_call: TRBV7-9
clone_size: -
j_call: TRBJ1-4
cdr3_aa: CASSSPRQGGEKLFF
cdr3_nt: TGTGCCAGCAGCTCCCCTCGACAGGGAGGGGAAAAACTGTTTTTT

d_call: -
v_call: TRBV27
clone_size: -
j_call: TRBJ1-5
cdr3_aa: CASRAGQINSNQPQHF
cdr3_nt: TGTGCCAGCAGAGCGGGACAAATTAATAGCAATCAGCCCCAGCATTTT

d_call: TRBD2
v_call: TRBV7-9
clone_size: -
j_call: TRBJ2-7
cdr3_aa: CASSPPLREAYEQYF
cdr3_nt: TGTGCCAGCAGCCCCCCACTGCGGGAGGCCTACGAGCAGTACTTC

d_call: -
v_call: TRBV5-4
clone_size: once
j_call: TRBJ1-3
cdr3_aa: CASSLDRDVGNTIYF
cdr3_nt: TGTGCCAGCAGCTTGGATCGGGACGTGGGAAACACCATATATTTT

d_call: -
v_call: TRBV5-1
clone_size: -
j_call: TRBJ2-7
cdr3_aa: CASSLVPGSYEQYF
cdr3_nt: TGCGCCAGCAGCTTGGTCCCAGGCTCCTACGAGCAGTACTTC

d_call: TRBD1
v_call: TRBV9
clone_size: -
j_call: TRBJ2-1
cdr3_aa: CASSGSGTARGVQFF
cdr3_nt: TGTGCCAGCAGCGGGTCCGGGACAGCCCGGGGTGTGCAGTTCTTC

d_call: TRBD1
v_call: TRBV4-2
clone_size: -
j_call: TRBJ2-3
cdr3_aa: CASSQDDRQGPTDTQYF
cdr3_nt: TGTGCCAGCAGCCAAGATGATAGACAGGGGCCCACAGATACGCAGTATTTT

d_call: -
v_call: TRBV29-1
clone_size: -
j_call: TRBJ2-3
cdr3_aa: CSASEGGTTNTQYF
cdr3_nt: TGCAGCGCTTCTGAGGGGGGGACCACAAATACGCAGTATTTT

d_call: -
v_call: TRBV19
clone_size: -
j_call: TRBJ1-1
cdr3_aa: CASSPQGNSEAFF
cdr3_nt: TGTGCCAGTAGCCCACAGGGAAATTCTGAAGCTTTCTTT

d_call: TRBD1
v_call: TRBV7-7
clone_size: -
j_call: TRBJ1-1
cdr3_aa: CASSLGTGRFFLFPITEAFF
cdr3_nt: TGTGCCAGCAGCTTAGGGACAGGGCGCTTCTTCCTTTTCCCTATCACTGAAGCTTTCTTT

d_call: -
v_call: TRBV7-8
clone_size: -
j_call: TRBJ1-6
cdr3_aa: CASSLSLRRVKPPLHF
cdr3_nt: TGTGCCAGCAGCTTAAGCCTGCGGAGAGTAAAACCACCCCTCCACTTT

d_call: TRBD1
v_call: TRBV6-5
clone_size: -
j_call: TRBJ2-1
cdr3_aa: CASSYLPTGVDEQFF
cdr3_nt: TGTGCCAGCAGTTACCTACCAACAGGGGTCGATGAGCAGTTCTTC

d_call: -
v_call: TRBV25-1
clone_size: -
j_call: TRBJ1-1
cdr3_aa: CASSPSAGANTEAFF
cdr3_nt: TGTGCCAGCAGTCCCTCCGCAGGGGCGAACACTGAAGCTTTCTTT

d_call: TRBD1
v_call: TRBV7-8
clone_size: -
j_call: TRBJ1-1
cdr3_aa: CASSGTAYTEAFF
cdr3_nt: TGTGCCAGCAGCGGGACAGCCTACACTGAAGCTTTCTTT

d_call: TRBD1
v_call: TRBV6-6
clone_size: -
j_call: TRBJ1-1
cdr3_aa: CASSYEGTGGTEAFF
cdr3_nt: TGTGCCAGCAGTTACGAGGGTACAGGGGGGACTGAAGCTTTCTTT

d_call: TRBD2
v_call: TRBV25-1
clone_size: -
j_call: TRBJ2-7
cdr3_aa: CASSSGAYEQYF
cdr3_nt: TGTGCCAGCTCTAGCGGAGCTTACGAGCAGTACTTC

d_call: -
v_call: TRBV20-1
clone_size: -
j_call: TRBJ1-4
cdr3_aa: CSARKEKLFF
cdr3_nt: TGCAGTGCTAGAAAAGAAAAACTGTTTTTT